The 29 T cell receptor beta chains below all came from one sample that was sequenced in a study of shared clonotypes between healthy human individuals (dated by TCRdb to the early 2020s). The library was obtained by the immunoSEQ multiplex PCR assay. Not all clones reach the TCRdb copy of this immuneACCESS table, which keeps in-frame sequences only. Checked studies attribute under half of the gap to unresolved V genes and leave the rest unexplained. The table for this sample lists about 2.4 million clones; 80% to 95% of them were counted only once. The ten largest clonotypes hold about 0.38% of the sample. The sample comprised naive CD4+ T cells from PBMCs. The label giving this sample's cell subset or site can be read as: CD45RA+ positively selected. The receptors derive from a man between 18 and 35 years old in good health. Some clones in this sample may be carry-over from other donors' samples.

CDR3 bases: TGTGCCAGCAGTTCGCCGGGACAGGGTTCAGGGAACGAGCAGTACTTC. Translation gives CASSSPGQGSGNEQYF. The gene calls are TRBV6-5 and TRBJ2-7, with TRBD1 identical over 9 bases. V trimming: 4 bases; J trimming: 5 bases; junction bases outside the gene matches: 12. The CDR3 runs 16 residues. Germline V CDR1 and CDR2: MNHEY, SVGAGI.

This rearrangement joins TRBV2 to TRBJ1-1, with D possibly TRBD1 on 5 matching bases. The CDR3 loop spans 13 amino acids. V lost 3 bases, J lost 1 base, and 6 bases lay in between. The germline CDR1 and CDR2 sequences are SNHLY and FYNNEI. For the CDR3, the DNA is TGTGCCAGCAGTGACAGGGCGAACACTGAAGCTTTCTTT. This codes for CASSDRANTEAFF.

Note on this clone: Within the sample, other DNA sequences also encode this same CDR3. The chain recombines TRBV28 with TRBJ2-3; no clear D gene. The V gene lost 5 bases and the J gene lost 1 base, with 7 bases spanning the gap. This CDR3 comprises 13 residues. Germline-derived CDR1 and CDR2 are MDHEN and SYDVKM. CDR3 DNA sequence: TGTGCCAGCAGTCCGCAGGGCACAGATACGCAGTATTTT. As protein: CASSPQGTDTQYF. The whole variable domain, remainder taken from reference TRBV28 and TRBJ2-3, is DVKVTQSSRYLVKRTGEKVFLECVQDMDHENMFWYRQDPGLGLRLIYFSYDVKMKEKGDIPEGYSVSREKKERFSLILESASTNQTSMYLCASSPQGTDTQYFGPGTRLTVL.

The J gene is TRBJ2-1, the V gene TRBV9, with D unclear. Trimming took 4 bases from V and 5 from J, leaving 13 bases between them. CDR1 and CDR2 from the germline V gene are SGDLS and YYNGEE. The CDR3 contains 14 residues. The CDR3 reads CASSLTDLDNEQFF. CDR3 nucleotides: TGTGCCAGCAGCCTCACGGACCTAGACAATGAGCAGTTCTTC.

V gene TRBV7-3 combines with J gene TRBJ2-5; D is undetermined. Germline CDR1 SGHTA, CDR2 FQGTGA. This CDR3 spans 13 amino acids. Trimming removed 3 bases from V and 1 base from J, with 6 bases in between. CDR3 DNA: TGTGCCAGCAGCTTCCACGGCCAAGAGACCCAGTACTTC. The encoded protein is CASSFHGQETQYF.

A word on this clone: The identical CDR3 is also encoded by other nucleotide sequences in the sample. J is TRBJ1-2 and V is TRBV6-5, with D hard to call. With 4 bases removed from V and 1 base from J, the gap between germline ends came to 4 bases. The germline V gene has CDR1 MNHEY and CDR2 SVGAGI. The CDR3 runs 12 residues. CDR3 sequence (DNA): TGTGCCAGCAGTTCAGGTAACTATGGCTACACCTTC. Protein: CASSSGNYGYTF.

The chain combines TRBV29-1 with TRBJ2-3; possible D gene TRBD1, 6 bases. Looked up from germline, CDR1 is SQVTM and CDR2 is ANQGSEA. Trimming cost V 6 bases and J 3 bases, with 13 bases left between them. The CDR3 consists of 13 residues. The CDR3 is CSVAGVVTDTQYF. The CDR3 nucleotides are TGCAGCGTCGCAGGGGTGGTGACAGATACGCAGTATTTT.

About this clone itself: Other DNA sequences within the sample encode an identical CDR3. The V and J genes are TRBV6-1 and TRBJ2-6, with TRBD2 matching 7 bases. Germline assignment: CDR1 MNHNS and CDR2 SASEGT. The CDR3 consists of 15 residues. With V trimmed by 7 bases and J by 0 bases, 3 bases remained unmatched. CDR3 in DNA: TGTGCCAGCATCGCGGGGGACTCTGGGGCCAACGTCCTGACTTTC. Protein: CASIAGDSGANVLTF.

The rearrangement uses TRBV4-1 and TRBJ1-5; possible D gene TRBD1, 5 bases. There are 16 residues in the CDR3. Trimming stripped 1 base from V and 0 bases from J, with 10 bases between. CDR1 is MGHRA, CDR2 YSYEKL, per germline. The DNA of the CDR3 is TGCGCCAGCAGCCAAGGCGGACACCCTAGCAATCAGCCCCAGCATTTT. Residues: CASSQGGHPSNQPQHF.

This chain links TRBV5-1 with TRBJ1-6; D remains ambiguous. CDR1 is SGHRS and CDR2 is YFSETQ in the germline V gene. This CDR3 region has 13 residues. V was cut by 2 bases and J by 14 bases, with 14 bases left in between. The CDR3 DNA is TGCGCCAGCAGCTTCGGAATTGAAGAGGCCCTCCACTTT. This sequence encodes CASSFGIEEALHF.

This chain links TRBV7-2 with TRBJ2-7; no firm D call. Germline loops: CDR1 SGHTA, CDR2 FQGNSA. V was shortened by 0 bases and J by 4 bases, with 16 bases between the two germline ends. The CDR3 length is 16 residues. The CDR3, as DNA: TGTGCCAGCAGCTTAGCAGTGCCTCCCGTCGGGTACGAGCAGTACTTC. It yields the protein CASSLAVPPVGYEQYF. Using reference TRBV7-2 and TRBJ2-7 for the parts outside the CDR3, the full variable domain is GAGVSQSPSNKVTEKGKDVELRCDPISGHTALYWYRQSLGQGLEFLIYFQGNSAPDKSGLPSDRFSAERTGGSVSTLTIQRTQQEDSAVYLCASSLAVPPVGYEQYFGPGTRLTVT.

The chain has TRBV6-5 and TRBJ2-7; D not resolved. This CDR3 region has 14 residues. Germline values: CDR1 MNHEY, CDR2 SVGAGI. Between the trimmed V and J ends, which lost 7 bases and 0 bases, there was a span of 13 bases. Written as DNA, the CDR3 is TGTGCCAGCACCAAGGACCGGCGCTCCTACGAGCAGTACTTC. Translating it yields CASTKDRRSYEQYF.

The chain has TRBV29-1 and TRBJ1-1; D call uncertain. The V end was cut by 6 bases, the J end by 1 base, with 9 bases between. This CDR3 has 12 residues. Germline CDR1 reads SQVTM; CDR2 reads ANQGSEA. Here the CDR3 DNA reads TGCAGCGTACGTTTGCCGAACACTGAAGCTTTCTTT. This encodes CSVRLPNTEAFF.

The chain employs TRBV15 and TRBJ1-2; D uncertain. V was pared by 0 bases and J by 4 bases, with 15 bases between. There are 16 residues in the CDR3. Germline-derived CDR1 and CDR2 are LNHNV and YYDKDF (reference sequence). CDR3 in DNA: TGTGCCACCAGCAGAGATTCCGGCCCCTGGGGCTATGGCTACACCTTC. Translated: CATSRDSGPWGYGYTF.

The V and J genes are TRBV5-4 and TRBJ2-3; D is possibly TRBD2 (5 bases). This CDR3 is 12 amino acids long. CDR1 is SGHNT, CDR2 YYREEE, per germline (reference sequence). The germline V and J ends were trimmed by 4 bases and 8 bases, with 11 bases remaining between them. The CDR3 here is CASSPSAGTQYF. The CDR3 region has the DNA TGTGCCAGCAGCCCATCGGCGGGTACGCAGTATTTT.

Note on this clone: One end of the junction fails to match germline, which may point to a read error. This chain connects TRBV13 to TRBJ2-3; TRBD2 aligns across 13 bases. The CDR3 totals 16 residues. CDR1 PRHDT and CDR2 FYEKMQ come from the germline V gene (reference sequence). The CDR3 here is CASSLGLAGVRDTQYF. In nucleotides, the CDR3 is TGTGCCAGCAGCCTAGGACTAGCGGGAGTGCGAGATACGCAGTATTTT. Complete variable domain (other parts from reference TRBV13 and TRBJ2-3): AAGVIQSPRHLIKEKRETATLKCYPIPRHDTVYWYQQGPGQDPQFLISFYEKMQSDKGSIPDRFSAQQFSDYHSELNMSSLELGDSALYFCASSLGLAGVRDTQYFGPGTRLTVL.

As concerns this clone: In the same sample, other DNA sequences code for this CDR3. The J gene is TRBJ1-1, the V gene TRBV5-1, with 9 positions matching TRBD1. The CDR3 contains 15 residues. CDR1 SGHRS and CDR2 YFSETQ come from the germline V gene. V shed 0 bases, J shed 5 bases, and the junction held 5 bases outside the gene matches. This CDR3 reads CASSLAGTGSTEAFF. For the CDR3, the DNA is TGCGCCAGCAGCTTGGCCGGGACAGGGTCGACTGAAGCTTTCTTT.

The chain carries TRBV2 and TRBJ2-1, with TRBD1 matching 8 bases. This CDR3 spans 16 amino acids. V lost 5 bases, J lost 1 base, and 7 bases stayed unmatched. Germline V gives CDR1 SNHLY, CDR2 FYNNEI. The CDR3 protein is CASSSDRDKSYNEQFF. The DNA of the CDR3 is TGTGCCAGCAGTTCGGACAGGGACAAGTCCTACAATGAGCAGTTCTTC.

This clone was detected only once. V gene TRBV6-1 combines with J gene TRBJ2-1, with D perhaps TRBD1 (7 bases). CDR1 is MNHNS, CDR2 SASEGT, per germline. This CDR3 is 13 amino acids long. V was shortened by 1 base and J by 12 bases, with 13 bases between the two germline ends. Here the CDR3 reads CASSEVEGAGQFF. CDR3 DNA sequence: TGTGCCAGCAGTGAAGTGGAGGGGGCCGGGCAGTTCTTC.

CDR3 sequence: CASSQEWVGGSANTGELFF. CDR3 coding DNA: TGCGCCAGCAGCCAAGAGTGGGTCGGGGGCTCAGCGAACACCGGGGAGCTGTTTTTT. The V and J genes are TRBV4-3 and TRBJ2-2; D is perhaps TRBD1 or TRBD2 (6 bases each). This CDR3 contains 19 residues. The V and J ends lost 0 bases and 0 bases respectively, with 17 bases between them. Germline lookup yields CDR1 LGHNA and CDR2 YSLEER.

The V call is TRBV11-2, the J call TRBJ2-7, with a possible D match to TRBD2 (7 bases). The CDR3 length is 16 residues. CDR1 is SGHAT and CDR2 is FQNNGV in the germline V gene. V lost 2 bases to trimming and J lost 6 bases, with 20 bases between them. CDR3 residues: CASSLYSRGAVFEQYF. CDR3 nucleotide sequence: TGTGCCAGCAGCTTATATAGCCGGGGGGCAGTCTTCGAGCAGTACTTC.

This rearrangement joins TRBV6-1 to TRBJ2-5; 9 positions agree with TRBD1. After removal of 4 bases from V and 9 bases from J, the junction contained 9 bases not matched to a gene. The CDR3 is 14 amino acids. CDR1 MNHNS and CDR2 SASEGT come from the germline V gene. The CDR3 region is CASSVAGTGRSQYF. CDR3 DNA sequence: TGTGCCAGCAGTGTAGCCGGGACAGGGAGGTCCCAGTACTTC.

The V and J genes are TRBV5-1 and TRBJ2-7, with TRBD2 identical over 9 bases. Germline V gives CDR1 SGHRS, CDR2 YFSETQ. The CDR3 extends over 15 amino acids. J was trimmed by 3 bases and V by 5 bases; bases with no gene match: 9. The CDR3 bases are TGCGCCAGCAGACCGGCGGGAGGGGGCTACTACGAGCAGTACTTC. Its protein is CASRPAGGGYYEQYF.

This chain links TRBV9 with TRBJ2-2; TRBD1 agrees at 7 bases. Germline V lookup: CDR1 SGDLS, CDR2 YYNGEE. There are 14 residues in the CDR3. The V gene end was trimmed by 4 bases and the J gene end by 5 bases; junction bases not matched to a gene: 5. CDR3 protein: CASSRTGGTGELFF. The CDR3 DNA reads TGTGCCAGCAGCCGGACAGGTGGAACCGGGGAGCTGTTTTTT.

The chain recombines TRBV4-1 with TRBJ1-2; D might be TRBD1 (5 bases). The CDR3 contains 14 residues. The ends were cut back, 4 bases at V and 8 bases at J, with 17 bases in the middle. CDR1 and CDR2 from the germline V gene are MGHRA and YSYEKL. The CDR3 loop reads CASSPPRGDGGYTF. CDR3 DNA sequence: TGCGCCAGCAGCCCCCCCCGCGGGGACGGGGGCTACACCTTC.

The chain employs TRBV7-2 and TRBJ1-4; 11 nucleotides line up with TRBD1. CDR3 size: 16 residues. The V and J ends lost 10 bases and 7 bases, in that order; junction bases with no gene match: 14. Germline-derived CDR1 and CDR2 are SGHTA and FQGNSA. CDR3 bases: TGTGCCACGGGATCCGGGACAGGGGGTAGAAGTGAAAAACTGTTTTTT. Its translation: CATGSGTGGRSEKLFF.

The J gene is TRBJ2-7, the V gene TRBV28; 14 nucleotides agree with TRBD2. V lost 6 bases and J lost 0; bases outside the gene matches: 7. The CDR3 has 17 amino acids. The germline V gene encodes CDR1 MDHEN and CDR2 SYDVKM. The CDR3 nucleotides are TGTGCCAGCAGGGGACTAGCGGGAGCGATAAGCTCCTACGAGCAGTACTTC. Translation: CASRGLAGAISSYEQYF.

This clone was seen more than once but under ten times. The sample carries other DNA sequences with the same CDR3. V usage is TRBV5-1 and J usage is TRBJ1-5, with 7 bases aligning to TRBD1. Germline loops: CDR1 SGHRS, CDR2 YFSETQ. CDR3 size: 13 residues. V trimming: 3 bases; J trimming: 4 bases; junction bases outside the gene matches: 1. The CDR3 loop reads CASSSTGNQPQHF. The CDR3 DNA reads as TGCGCCAGCAGCTCGACAGGGAATCAGCCCCAGCATTTT.

The chain carries TRBV9 and TRBJ1-2; 9 bases agree with TRBD1. In germline, CDR1 is SGDLS, CDR2 YYNGEE. This CDR3 is built from 14 residues. V was clipped by 3 bases and J by 6 bases; unmatched bases: 6. CDR3 amino acids: CASSGRDRVNGYTF. Written as DNA, the CDR3 is TGTGCCAGCAGCGGCCGGGACAGGGTAAATGGCTACACCTTC.